The TCR beta chain under discussion was sequenced for a study of monozygotic twins with inflammatory bowel disease (dated by TCRdb to the late 2010s). In terms of the full investigation: The complete study included some 28 monozygotic twin pairs: 19 IBD-discordant Danish pairs and nine German pairs, of which four were IBD-concordant and five were IBD-discordant. The search for disease-associated traits relied mainly on comparing IBD patients with their genetically identical healthy co-twins within discordant pairs. Each individual had, on average, about 151 000 unique TCRalpha sequences and 181 000 unique TCRbeta sequences available for analysis. General conclusions and limits of the study: IBD patients had lower TCRbeta repertoire diversity, measured by the inverse Simpson index, than their healthy co-twins. Repertoire similarity did not differ between concordant and discordant twins, possibly due to limited statistical power. The results gave no support for a single strong signal or clonotype linked to IBD. Differing immunosuppressive treatments among patients may have added background noise and inter-individual variability to the repertoires. Compared with healthy twins, IBD patients had fewer clonotypes in common with other individuals, a difference most pronounced in patients showing signs of disease activity. Different T cell subtypes could not be distinguished in the analysis.

About this clonotype itself: The antigen this receptor binds is unknown.

The library relied on 5' RACE. For each TCR library, 3,000 to 4,000 ng of total RNA was used. For each sample, cDNA was synthesized in eight separate reactions using SMARTScribe reverse transcriptase. Unique molecular identifiers containing a 6-nucleotide sample barcode were introduced through template switching during cDNA synthesis. Amplification of TCRalpha and TCRbeta cDNA involved two nested PCRs of around 16 and 10 cycles, and each PCR was followed by bead purification. Before amplification, the cDNA was treated with uracil DNA-glycosylase and purified using the QIAquick PCR purification kit. The second PCR was the step at which Illumina TruSeq-compatible adapters and sample-specific barcodes were added. Library quality and concentration were checked on TapeStation and Qubit, and libraries were pooled at 4.5 to 5.5 ng each. Sequencing of the pooled libraries was done on an Illumina HiSeq2500 single-index Rapid Run using custom sequencing primers and 2 x 100 bp reads. The study's processing was this. MiGEC version 1.2.6 was used for UMI-based consensus assembly to correct PCR and sequencing errors. V(D)J alignment, clonotype assembly and CDR3 extraction were performed with MiXCR version 2.1.1. Normalisation of gene usage, clonotype sharing and MAIT/NKT TCR abundance was achieved by analysing the top 1000, 10 000 and 20 000 clonotypes per sample. After downsampling to 27 000 UMIs, diversity was calculated as the inverse Simpson index using the vegan R package. Paired Mann-Whitney U tests were applied to discordant twin pairs, and Benjamini-Hochberg correction was used for multiple testing. Through TCRdb reprocessing, the reads give one entry per CDR3 protein sequence; DNA is omitted. None of the V and J calls come from the authors' own analysis; TCRdb made them. The sample table on file contains approximately 200,000 distinct CDR3 sequences. Under 8.5% of the sample comes from the top ten.

A 2.5 ml peripheral blood sample was drawn into PAXgene tubes per donor and stored at -80°C. Total RNA was isolated from whole blood with the PAXgene blood miRNA kit on an automated QIAcube, without T cell sorting. Peripheral blood from monozygotic twin pairs, either concordant or discordant for inflammatory bowel disease, underwent deep TCRalpha and TCRbeta repertoire profiling that used unique molecular barcoding. Smoking habits were recorded for all twin pairs, with individuals classified as current, former or never smokers. This TCR was sampled from a human donor with ulcerative colitis or Crohn's disease, or a healthy co-twin of an affected twin (not recorded which). The sample consisted of blood.

The CDR3 region reads CASSENWRGFYEQYF. The chain was built from TRBV4-3 and TRBJ2-7; the D call of TRBD2 rests on TCRdb alone, since no DNA is present to check it. The CDR3 measures 15 amino acids from cysteine to phenylalanine. Only the protein is available. The germline V gene specifies LGHNA as CDR1 and YSLEER as CDR2.